The 2 T cell receptor beta chains given below trace back to one sample, sequenced in a study of blood T cell repertoires in COVID-19. TCRdb keeps only in-frame clones here, not all; method: immunoSEQ multiplex PCR. There are roughly 140,000 clones in the sample; roughly 82% occur only once, and roughly 2% lies in the top ten. The sequenced sample consisted of peripheral blood. Receptor source: a man between 65 and 85 years old with acute or convalescent COVID-19.

The genes are TRBV5-1 and TRBJ2-1, with 10 bases that match TRBD1. Germline CDR1 SGHRS, CDR2 YFSETQ. V dropped 4 bases and J dropped 10; count of bases not matched to a gene: 11. CDR3 size: 15 residues. This CDR3 is CASSLPRQGAEEQFF. In DNA form, the CDR3 reads TGCGCCAGCAGCCTCCCGCGACAGGGGGCGGAAGAGCAGTTCTTC.

The genes are TRBV12-3 or TRBV12-4 and TRBJ2-1; no clear D gene. The CDR3 is 13 residues long. V was cut by 3 bases and J by 4 bases, with 7 bases left in between. The CDR3 protein is CASSFGRYNEQFF. The CDR3 region has the DNA TGTGCCAGCAGTTTTGGGCGATACAATGAGCAGTTCTTC.